Following are 2 T cell receptor beta chains from one sample sequenced in a study of cytomegalovirus exposure and HLA in healthy donors. PCR was performed using 60 Vbeta and 13 Jbeta primers. Assay: immunoSEQ multiplex PCR; the TCRdb copy retains only in-frame clones and omits some. The sample carries about 160,000 clones, around 80% recorded once. Sequenced material: PBMCs. The source of these receptors is a man in his forties in good health and CMV-seropositive.

This clone showed up just a few times. The chain employs TRBV11-2 and TRBJ2-1; the D gene is possibly TRBD2 (5 bases). This CDR3 has 14 residues. V dropped 2 bases and J dropped 6 bases, with 11 bases sitting between them. Germline CDR1 SGHAT, CDR2 FQNNGV. The CDR3 nucleotides are TGTGCCAGCAGCTTAACTAATCGGGGCAATGAGCAGTTCTTC. Amino acid sequence: CASSLTNRGNEQFF.

The chain has TRBV9 and TRBJ2-3, with TRBD2 as a possible D gene (6 bases). The CDR3 loop spans 15 amino acids. Germline V gene sequence: CDR1 SGDLS, CDR2 YYNGEE. V shed 4 bases and J shed 2 bases, with 14 bases lying between them. The CDR3 loop reads CASSTVAVLTDTQYF. CDR3 DNA sequence: TGTGCCAGCAGCACCGTAGCGGTTCTCACAGATACGCAGTATTTT.